The text below deals with one T cell receptor (beta chain). The antigen remains unidentified. Each TCR cDNA library carried sample-specific barcodes on both ends. TCRdb reanalysed the 5' RACE reads using MiXCR and keeps one entry per CDR3 protein. The sample yields fewer than 450,000 distinct CDR3 sequences, roughly 31% seen once. Germline V lookup: CDR1 SGHTA, CDR2 FQGNSA. The CDR3 has 12 amino acids. Trimming shortened V by 7 bases and J by 10 bases, and 16 bases separated the two germline ends. This sample is drawn from a study of identical twins' blood T cells. Study background: About six alpha and about 6 beta libraries together yielded tens of millions of reads. Regarding the study as a whole: Abundant TCRbeta CDR3s overlapped more between twins than with unrelated donors.

The chain employs TRBV7-2 and TRBJ1-1; no reliable D call. The TCR sequence derives from a woman aged 18 to 50 in good health. Sequenced: PBMCs. The CDR3 reads CASTDRAKGAFF. The CDR3 nucleotides read TGTGCCAGCACCGATCGGGCAAAGGGAGCTTTCTTT. Full variable domain (missing parts from reference TRBV7-2 and TRBJ1-1): GAGVSQSPSNKVTEKGKDVELRCDPISGHTALYWYRQSLGQGLEFLIYFQGNSAPDKSGLPSDRFSAERTGGSVSTLTIQRTQQEDSAVYLCASTDRAKGAFFGQGTRLTVV.